The 21 T cell receptor beta chains below all came from one sample that was sequenced in a study of T-cell memory formation after mild COVID-19. Each CDR3 protein gets one entry after TCRdb re-called the 5' RACE reads with MiXCR. The sample lists hundreds of thousands of distinct CDR3 sequences, 8% to 9% occurring once. The sequenced sample was PBMCs or a T cell subset sorted from them (not recorded which). The receptor set was obtained from a man younger than 35 who had mild COVID-19 (a few samples of this study predate the infection). Cell type and time point are not known.

The chain has TRBV4-3 and TRBJ1-2; no clear D. Germline values: CDR1 LGHNA, CDR2 YSLEER. V lost 0 bases, J lost 0 bases, and 5 bases lay in between. The CDR3 is 14 amino acids. The CDR3 DNA sequence: TGCGCCAGCAGCCAAGATCAAACTAACTATGGCTACACCTTC. It codes for CASSQDQTNYGYTF.

A few counts support this clonotype. J is TRBJ2-5 and V is TRBV9, with D perhaps assigned TRBD1 or TRBD2 (5 bases each). This CDR3 is 14 amino acids long. Trimming took 0 bases from V and 5 from J, leaving 11 bases between them. The V gene's germline CDR1 is SGDLS and CDR2 YYNGEE. The CDR3 bases are TGTGCCAGCAGCGTAGACGGGGCCCCGGAGACCCAGTACTTC. Translated: CASSVDGAPETQYF.

This clonotype was recorded a few times. V and J are TRBV15 and TRBJ2-7, with D unclear. This CDR3 has 14 residues. The V and J ends lost 0 bases and 6 bases respectively, with 12 bases between them. CDR1 and CDR2 from the germline V gene are LNHNV and YYDKDF (reference sequence). The CDR3 is CATSRDRRVGEQYF. CDR3 DNA sequence: TGTGCCACCAGCAGAGATCGTAGGGTCGGCGAGCAGTACTTC.

This clonotype showed up just a few times. The chain has TRBV12-3 or TRBV12-4 and TRBJ1-4; D gene uncertain. This CDR3 region has 17 residues. Trimming removed 1 base at V and 8 bases at J, with 20 bases between. CDR3 DNA: TGTGCCAGCAGTTTAGACTTACAAGCGGGCCCGTCCGAAAAACTGTTTTTT. Translation gives CASSLDLQAGPSEKLFF.

CDR3 sequence: CASKGGNTDTQYF. The CDR3 coding sequence is TGTGCCAGCAAGGGGGGGAACACAGATACGCAGTATTTT. The chain recombines TRBV2 with TRBJ2-3; the D gene is possibly TRBD2 (7 bases). V lost 7 bases, J lost 2 bases, and 10 bases lay in between. The CDR3 extends over 13 amino acids. The germline CDR1 and CDR2 sequences are SNHLY and FYNNEI.

This clonotype was seen ten or more times. The V call is TRBV12-3 or TRBV12-4, the J call TRBJ2-3; D is perhaps TRBD1 or TRBD2 (6 bases each). V lost 6 bases and J lost 6, with 16 bases in between. This CDR3 has 14 residues. This chain's CDR3 is CASSPRGASDTQYF. The CDR3, as DNA: TGTGCCAGCAGCCCTAGGGGGGCAAGTGATACGCAGTATTTT.

Details on this clonotype: Being one base from a much bigger clone, this may be a read error. The genes are TRBV7-2 and TRBJ2-4, with D tentatively TRBD2 (6 bases). Germline V gene lookup returns CDR1 SGHTA and CDR2 FQGNSA. This CDR3 is built from 14 residues. CDR3 bases: TGTGCCAGCATCTTATCAGCGGAGGGGAACATTCAGTACTTC. Translated: CASILSAEGNIQYF.

This clonotype has more than one count but fewer than ten. V usage is TRBV5-1 and J usage is TRBJ2-2; the D is unclear. The V end was cut by 4 bases, the J end by 6 bases, with 16 bases between. Germline CDR1 reads SGHRS; CDR2 reads YFSETQ. This CDR3 comprises 15 residues. In DNA form, the CDR3 reads TGCGCCAGCAGCGTACTACAGATGGCATCCGGGGAGCTGTTTTTT. This encodes CASSVLQMASGELFF.

This clonotype showed up many times. The rearrangement uses TRBV3-1 and TRBJ1-3, with a weak D call TRBD1 (5 bases). CDR1 and CDR2 (germline): LGHDT, YNNKEL (reference sequence). This CDR3 has 13 amino acids. The germline V and J ends were trimmed by 8 bases and 1 base, with 9 bases remaining between them. CDR3 loop: CASGGYSGNTIYF. CDR3 in DNA: TGTGCCAGCGGGGGATATTCTGGAAACACCATATATTTT.

This clonotype was picked up many times. This chain connects TRBV7-9 to TRBJ1-1, with D perhaps TRBD1 (5 bases). Between the trimmed V and J ends, which lost 4 bases and 1 base, there was a span of 10 bases. This CDR3 is built from 14 residues. Germline V CDR1 and CDR2: SEHNR, FQNEAQ (reference sequence). Written as DNA, the CDR3 is TGTGCCAGCAGCTCCTGGGGCGAGAACACTGAAGCTTTCTTT. Translation gives CASSSWGENTEAFF.

There are many counts of this clonotype. The gene calls are TRBV4-1 and TRBJ1-2, with unresolved D. Trimming cost V 5 bases and J 8 bases, with 15 bases left between them. The CDR3 has 13 amino acids. Germline V gene data show CDR1 as MGHRA and CDR2 as YSYEKL. The CDR3 DNA reads TGCGCCAGCAGCGGAACAGTGTCTATGGGCTACACCTTC. Residues: CASSGTVSMGYTF.

This clonotype was found a few times. The CDR3 bases are TGTGCCAGCAGCCCCGGGACCATCGGCAATCAGCCCCAGCATTTT. Protein product: CASSPGTIGNQPQHF. The J gene is TRBJ1-5, the V gene TRBV7-9, with D possibly matching TRBD1 (5 bases). The V gene lost 5 bases and the J gene lost 2 bases, with 13 bases spanning the gap. This CDR3 comprises 15 residues. CDR1 SEHNR and CDR2 FQNEAQ come from the germline V gene (reference sequence).

There are a few counts of this clonotype. The V gene is TRBV5-1, the J gene TRBJ1-3; tentative D call: TRBD1 (5 bases). Germline lookup yields CDR1 SGHRS and CDR2 YFSETQ. This CDR3 spans 19 amino acids. Trimming left V 2 bases short and J 0 bases short, with 21 bases between. CDR3 sequence (DNA): TGCGCCAGCAGCTTCGGGTCGACTGGGGCTCCGAGCTCTGGAAACACCATATATTTT. Translation gives CASSFGSTGAPSSGNTIYF.

This clonotype showed up many times. The chain couples TRBV5-5 to TRBJ1-1; D uncertain. V was pared by 6 bases and J by 0 bases, with 15 bases between. Germline V gives CDR1 SGHKS, CDR2 YYEKEE (reference sequence). CDR3 length: 15 amino acids. The CDR3: CASTPTMLMNTEAFF. The CDR3 nucleotides read TGTGCCAGCACCCCGACGATGCTTATGAACACTGAAGCTTTCTTT. Full variable domain (outside the CDR3, taken from reference TRBV5-5 and TRBJ1-1): DAGVTQSPTHLIKTRGQQVTLRCSPISGHKSVSWYQQVLGQGPQFIFQYYEKEERGRGNFPDRFSARQFPNYSSELNVNALLLGDSALYLCASTPTMLMNTEAFFGQGTRLTVV.

The chain employs TRBV12-3 or TRBV12-4 and TRBJ1-5; 7 nucleotides align to TRBD1. The J segment lost 6 bases and the V segment lost 7 bases, leaving 12 bases of the junction unmatched. The CDR3 loop spans 15 amino acids. The CDR3 sequence: CASTYDRVEGQPQHF. Here the CDR3 DNA reads TGTGCCAGCACCTATGACAGGGTAGAAGGTCAGCCCCAGCATTTT.

The gene calls are TRBV7-2 and TRBJ2-5, with D possibly matching TRBD1 (6 bases). The CDR3 sequence is 15 residues long. Trimming pared 1 base from V and 5 bases from J, leaving 14 bases between. Germline V gene lookup returns CDR1 SGHTA and CDR2 FQGNSA. CDR3 sequence: CASSLEQGSVETQYF. The CDR3 DNA reads as TGTGCCAGCAGCTTAGAGCAGGGGTCTGTGGAGACCCAGTACTTC.

This clonotype has only a few counts. The rearrangement joins TRBV12-3 or TRBV12-4 to TRBJ2-5; either TRBD1 or TRBD2 may supply D (5 bases each). The CDR3 is made up of 13 amino acids. V was trimmed by 6 bases and J by 7 bases, leaving 15 bases between them. The CDR3 DNA reads as TGTGCCAGCAGCCTTGAGGGGCGTGGGACCCAGTACTTC. Amino acid sequence: CASSLEGRGTQYF.

This clonotype was seen more than once but under ten times. The chain couples TRBV27 to TRBJ2-7; 8 positions agree with TRBD2. The CDR3 covers 13 residues. Germline V gene lookup returns CDR1 MNHEY and CDR2 SMNVEV (reference sequence). The V segment lost 4 bases and the J segment 3 bases; nucleotides outside the gene matches: 2. CDR3 DNA: TGTGCCAGCAGTTCCGGGGGGGGCTACGAGCAGTACGTC. As protein: CASSSGGGYEQYV.

The chain has TRBV4-1 and TRBJ1-2; 9 bases are shared with TRBD1. The CDR3 runs 15 residues. The ends lost 2 bases at V and 4 bases at J; junction bases unmatched: 5. Germline V gene lookup returns CDR1 MGHRA and CDR2 YSYEKL. The CDR3: CASSQPGQGAYGYTF. The CDR3 nucleotides are TGCGCCAGCAGCCAACCGGGACAGGGCGCCTATGGCTACACCTTC.

This clonotype was seen at least ten times. The CDR3 nucleotides read TGTGCCAGCAGCTCTCTCGCGGACACTGAAGCTTTCTTT. Its translation: CASSSLADTEAFF. This sequence joins TRBV7-9 and TRBJ1-1, with D unclear. CDR1 is SEHNR and CDR2 is FQNEAQ in the germline V gene (reference sequence). V shed 4 bases and J shed 3 bases, with 9 bases lying between them. The CDR3 sequence is 13 residues long.

This clonotype occurred a few times. The chain carries TRBV5-1 and TRBJ1-2; 7 bases match TRBD1. Germline-derived CDR1 and CDR2 are SGHRS and YFSETQ. This CDR3 spans 15 amino acids. V was pared by 2 bases and J by 3 bases, with 7 bases of the junction left unmatched. The CDR3 coding sequence is TGCGCCAGCAGCTTAACGACAGGGACCGACTATGGCTACACCTTC. Translation gives CASSLTTGTDYGYTF.